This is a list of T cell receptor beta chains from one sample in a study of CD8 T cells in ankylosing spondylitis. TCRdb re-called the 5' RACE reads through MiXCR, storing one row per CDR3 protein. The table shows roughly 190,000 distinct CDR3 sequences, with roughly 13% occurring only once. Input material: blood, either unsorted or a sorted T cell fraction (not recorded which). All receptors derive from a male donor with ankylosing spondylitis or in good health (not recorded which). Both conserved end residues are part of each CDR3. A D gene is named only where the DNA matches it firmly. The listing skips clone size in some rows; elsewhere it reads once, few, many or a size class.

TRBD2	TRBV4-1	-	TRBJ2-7	CASNHPSGSSYEQYF	TGCGCCAGCAACCACCCTAGCGGAAGCTCCTACGAGCAGTACTTC
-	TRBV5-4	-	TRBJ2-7	CASSFGVNEQYF	TGTGCCAGCAGCTTCGGAGTAAACGAGCAGTACTTC
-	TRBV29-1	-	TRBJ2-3	CSVEVVLLTQYF	TGCAGCGTTGAAGTTGTACTATTGACGCAGTATTTT
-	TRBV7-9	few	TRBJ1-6	CASSVHREPFQPLHF	TGTGCCAGCAGCGTCCACAGGGAGCCCTTTCAGCCCCTCCACTTT
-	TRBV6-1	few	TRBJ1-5	CASSRTANQPQHF	TGTGCCAGCAGTCGAACAGCCAATCAGCCCCAGCATTTT
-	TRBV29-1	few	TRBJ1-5	CSVAPTGNQPQHF	TGCAGCGTTGCTCCAACAGGGAATCAGCCCCAGCATTTT
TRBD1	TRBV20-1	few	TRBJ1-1	CSARVPPDRENTEAFF	TGCAGTGCTAGAGTCCCCCCCGACAGGGAGAACACTGAAGCTTTCTTT
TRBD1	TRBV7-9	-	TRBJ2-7	CASSVYRGTAVYEQYF	TGTGCCAGCAGCGTCTACAGGGGAACGGCCGTCTACGAGCAGTACTTC
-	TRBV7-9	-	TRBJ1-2	CASEGESYGYTF	TGTGCCAGCGAGGGCGAGTCCTATGGCTACACCTTC
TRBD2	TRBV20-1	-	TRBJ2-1	CSARGTSENNEQFF	TGCAGTGCTAGGGGGACTAGCGAGAACAATGAGCAGTTCTTC
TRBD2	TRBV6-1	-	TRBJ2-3	CASSEMERGGADTQYF	TGTGCCAGCAGTGAAATGGAGAGGGGAGGGGCGGATACGCAGTATTTT
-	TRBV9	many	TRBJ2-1	CASSLDYSQYNEQFF	TGTGCCAGCAGCCTGGACTATTCACAATACAATGAGCAGTTCTTC
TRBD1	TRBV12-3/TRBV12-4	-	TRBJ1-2	CASSFPQGASGYTF	TGTGCCAGCAGTTTCCCACAGGGGGCGTCGGGCTACACCTTC
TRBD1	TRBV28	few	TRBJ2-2	CASSFGTGANTGELFF	TGTGCCAGCAGTTTCGGGACAGGGGCGAACACCGGGGAGCTGTTTTTT
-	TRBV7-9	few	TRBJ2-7	CASSLSGLPTEQYF	TGTGCCAGCAGCTTGTCTGGTCTGCCGACCGAGCAGTACTTC
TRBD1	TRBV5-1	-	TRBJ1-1	CASSVDRGLNTEAFF	TGCGCCAGCAGCGTCGACAGGGGGTTGAACACTGAAGCTTTCTTT
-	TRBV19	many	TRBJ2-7	CASSMGFNSYEQYF	TGTGCCAGTAGTATGGGCTTTAACTCCTACGAGCAGTACTTC
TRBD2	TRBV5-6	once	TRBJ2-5	CASSGVGQGSTSGRETQYF	TGTGCCAGCAGCGGCGTGGGACAGGGCTCGACTAGCGGGAGAGAGACCCAGTACTTC
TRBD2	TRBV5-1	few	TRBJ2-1	CASSLSGGDSSEQFF	TGCGCCAGCAGCCTTAGCGGGGGCGACAGCAGTGAGCAGTTCTTC
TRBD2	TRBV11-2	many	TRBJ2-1	CASSLEGKRGFYNEQFF	TGTGCCAGCAGCTTAGAGGGAAAGCGGGGGTTTTACAATGAGCAGTTCTTC
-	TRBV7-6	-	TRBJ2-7	CASSLAPSAAYEQYF	TGTGCCAGCAGCTTAGCCCCTAGCGCCGCCTACGAGCAGTACTTC
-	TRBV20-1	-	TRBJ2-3	CSARVSTAGGTQYF	TGCAGTGCTAGGGTATCTACAGCCGGGGGTACGCAGTATTTT
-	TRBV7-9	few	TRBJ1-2	CASSFFRGVDYGYTF	TGTGCCAGCAGCTTTTTCAGGGGTGTTGACTATGGCTACACCTTC
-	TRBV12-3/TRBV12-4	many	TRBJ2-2	CASSPEPGELFF	TGTGCCAGCAGTCCCGAGCCCGGGGAGCTGTTTTTT
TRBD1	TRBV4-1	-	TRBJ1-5	CASSHPGQGRQPQHF	TGCGCCAGCAGCCACCCTGGACAGGGAAGACAGCCCCAGCATTTT
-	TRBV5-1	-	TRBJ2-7	CASSSSVSYEQYF	TGCGCCAGCAGCTCCTCAGTTTCCTACGAGCAGTACTTC
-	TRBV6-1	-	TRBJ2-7	CAGGTSISYEQYF	TGTGCAGGAGGGACCTCGATCTCATACGAGCAGTACTTC
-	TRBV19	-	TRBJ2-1	CASSQVRADSYNEQFF	TGTGCCAGTAGTCAGGTTCGAGCGGACTCCTACAATGAGCAGTTCTTC
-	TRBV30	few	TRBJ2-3	CAWHVTDTQYF	TGTGCCTGGCACGTTACAGATACGCAGTATTTT
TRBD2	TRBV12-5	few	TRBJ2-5	CASGPSGTSGGWQETQYF	TGTGCTAGTGGCCCTTCCGGGACTAGCGGGGGCTGGCAAGAGACCCAGTACTTC
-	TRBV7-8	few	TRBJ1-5	CASSLDLPGRLNQPQHF	TGTGCCAGCAGCTTAGACCTGCCGGGACGCCTTAATCAGCCCCAGCATTTT
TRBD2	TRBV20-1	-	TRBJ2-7	CSARDFRLAGAYEQYF	TGCAGTGCTAGAGATTTTAGGTTAGCGGGAGCCTACGAGCAGTACTTC
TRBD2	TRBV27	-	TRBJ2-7	CASSLAGGRYEQYF	TGTGCCAGCAGTCTAGCGGGGGGGCGCTACGAGCAGTACTTC
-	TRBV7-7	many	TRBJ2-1	CASSVGEPAYNEQFF	TGTGCCAGCAGCGTAGGGGAGCCCGCCTACAATGAGCAGTTCTTC
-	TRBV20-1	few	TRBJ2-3	CSAPGTIVDTQYF	TGCAGTGCCCCCGGGACGATCGTCGATACGCAGTATTTT
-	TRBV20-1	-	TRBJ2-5	CSAEGWGEVQETQYF	TGCAGTGCTGAGGGGTGGGGGGAGGTGCAGGAGACCCAGTACTTC
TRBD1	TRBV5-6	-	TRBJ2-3	CASSPGQAGDTQYF	TGTGCCAGCAGCCCGGGACAGGCGGGCGATACGCAGTATTTT
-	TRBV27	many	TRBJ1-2	CASSLQGSPYGYTF	TGTGCCAGCAGTTTACAGGGCTCCCCCTATGGCTACACCTTC
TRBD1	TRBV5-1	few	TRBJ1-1	CASSSGQGGITEAFF	TGCGCCAGCAGCTCTGGACAGGGAGGGATCACTGAAGCTTTCTTT
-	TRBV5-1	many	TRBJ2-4	CASSGDAKNIQYF	TGCGCCAGCTCAGGGGACGCCAAAAACATTCAGTACTTC
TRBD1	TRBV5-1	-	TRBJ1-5	CASSVTGGPGQPQHF	TGCGCCAGCAGCGTCACAGGGGGCCCAGGTCAGCCCCAGCATTTT
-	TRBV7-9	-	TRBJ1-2	CASSFSPEGYGYTF	TGTGCCAGCAGCTTTTCCCCAGAAGGCTATGGCTACACCTTC
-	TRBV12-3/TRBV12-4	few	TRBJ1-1	CATRPGYTEAFF	TGTGCCACCAGGCCCGGGTACACTGAAGCTTTCTTT
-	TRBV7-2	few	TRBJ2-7	CASRVRGHSLGYEQYF	TGTGCCAGCAGGGTTCGGGGGCACTCGCTCGGGTACGAGCAGTACTTC
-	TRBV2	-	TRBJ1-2	CASRGNRSFYGYTF	TGTGCCAGCAGGGGGAACAGGTCATTCTATGGCTACACCTTC
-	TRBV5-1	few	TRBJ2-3	CASSLSPHRSTDTQYF	TGCGCCAGCAGCTTGTCCCCTCATCGTAGCACAGATACGCAGTATTTT
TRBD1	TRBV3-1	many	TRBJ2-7	CASSQEWDSSYEQYF	TGTGCCAGCAGCCAAGAATGGGACAGCTCCTACGAGCAGTACTTC
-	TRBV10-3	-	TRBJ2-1	CAITHRIVEINEQFF	TGTGCCATCACGCATCGAATAGTCGAAATAAATGAGCAGTTCTTC
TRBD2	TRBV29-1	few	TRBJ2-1	CSAMGLAIYNEQFF	TGCAGCGCGATGGGACTAGCGATATACAATGAGCAGTTCTTC
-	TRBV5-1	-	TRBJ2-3	CASSLGSASTDTQYF	TGCGCCAGCAGCTTGGGTTCAGCTAGCACAGATACGCAGTATTTT
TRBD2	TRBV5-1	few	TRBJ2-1	CASSVMGLAPSNEQFF	TGCGCCAGCAGCGTGATGGGACTAGCACCTTCCAATGAGCAGTTCTTC
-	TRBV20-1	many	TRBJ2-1	CSASRALTYNEQFF	TGCAGTGCTAGTAGAGCGCTTACCTACAATGAGCAGTTCTTC
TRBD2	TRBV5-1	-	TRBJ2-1	CASSLGASGLNEQFF	TGCGCCAGCAGCTTGGGGGCTAGCGGCCTCAATGAGCAGTTCTTC
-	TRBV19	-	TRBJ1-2	CASSNTDTNYGYTF	TGTGCCAGTAGTAACACGGATACTAACTATGGCTACACCTTC